The rows below give T cell receptor beta chains drawn from one sample of a study of cytomegalovirus exposure and HLA in healthy donors. Produced via immunoSEQ multiplex PCR; TCRdb's table is partial and in-frame only. The table lists over 100,000 clones. Sequences were obtained from PBMCs. Every receptor here comes from a young man in good health and CMV-seronegative. Both conserved end residues are part of each CDR3. A D gene is named only where the DNA matches it firmly.

D	V	J	CDR3	DNA
NA	TRBV11-2	TRBJ1-2	CASSQNPAGGYTF	TGTGCCAGCAGCCAAAATCCAGCGGGTGGCTACACCTTC
TRBD1	TRBV6-4	TRBJ1-1	CASKEQGEWNTEAFF	TGTGCCAGCAAGGAACAGGGGGAATGGAACACTGAAGCTTTCTTT
NA	TRBV21-1	TRBJ2-5	CASNSTGTGLLETQYF	TGTGCCAGCAACTCCACCGGGACAGGGCTTTTGGAGACCCAGTACTTC
TRBD1	TRBV7-3	TRBJ2-3	CASSLTLGTGTDTQYF	TGTGCCAGCAGCTTAACGTTGGGGACAGGCACAGATACGCAGTATTTT
TRBD2	TRBV5-1	TRBJ2-3	CASSSGLAGGGSTDTQYF	TGCGCCAGCAGCTCGGGACTAGCGGGGGGAGGCAGCACAGATACGCAGTATTTT
NA	TRBV28	TRBJ1-3	CASSLIPRGNTIYF	TGTGCCAGCAGTTTAATCCCTAGAGGAAACACCATATATTTT
TRBD2	TRBV30	TRBJ2-3	CAAASGGLYTQYF	TGTGCCGCTGCTAGCGGGGGCTTGTATACGCAGTATTTT
NA	TRBV28	TRBJ2-7	CASCGADSSYEQYF	TGTGCCAGCTGCGGAGCGGACAGCTCCTACGAGCAGTACTTC
NA	TRBV14	TRBJ1-1	CASSSGLYTEAFF	TGTGCCAGCAGCTCCGGACTTTACACTGAAGCTTTCTTT
TRBD2	TRBV6-1	TRBJ2-7	CASSEDVRGGSISEQYF	TGTGCCAGCAGTGAAGATGTTCGCGGGGGAAGTATTTCCGAGCAGTACTTC
NA	TRBV7-2	TRBJ1-2	CASSSFLGTNYGYTF	TGTGCCAGCAGCTCATTCCTAGGAACTAACTATGGCTACACCTTC
NA	TRBV25-1	TRBJ1-4	CASSEYEGATNEKLFF	TGTGCCAGCAGTGAATATGAAGGGGCAACTAATGAAAAACTGTTTTTT
TRBD1	TRBV7-9	TRBJ2-7	CASSAGTGYYEQYF	TGTGCCAGCAGCGCCGGGACAGGCTACTACGAGCAGTACTTC
NA	TRBV10-3	TRBJ1-4	CAISNDSYSTNEKLFF	TGTGCCATCAGTAACGACAGTTACTCCACTAATGAAAAACTGTTTTTT
NA	TRBV28	TRBJ1-2	CASSLFPGAHGYTF	TGTGCCAGCAGTTTATTCCCAGGGGCCCATGGCTACACCTTC
TRBD2	TRBV5-1	TRBJ2-3	CASSLEGTSGLTDTQYF	TGCGCCAGCAGCTTGGAGGGGACTAGCGGTCTCACAGATACGCAGTATTTT
NA	TRBV19	TRBJ1-1	CASSAAGEGDTEAFF	TGTGCCAGTAGTGCCGCAGGCGAGGGGGACACTGAAGCTTTCTTT
NA	TRBV5-6	TRBJ2-3	CASSSPGLDTDTQYF	TGTGCCAGCAGCTCCCCGGGACTGGACACAGATACGCAGTATTTT
TRBD1	TRBV5-1	TRBJ2-1	CASSLTGGNEQFF	TGCGCCAGCAGCTTGACAGGGGGGAATGAGCAGTTCTTC
TRBD1	TRBV2	TRBJ2-7	CASSARGQGGDEQYF	TGTGCCAGCAGTGCCCGGGGACAGGGCGGCGACGAGCAGTACTTC
TRBD1	TRBV9	TRBJ1-4	CASSADRNNEKLFF	TGTGCCAGCAGCGCGGACAGGAATAATGAAAAACTGTTTTTT
NA	TRBV29-1	TRBJ1-3	CSVERGTGNTIYF	TGCAGCGTTGAAAGGGGGACTGGAAACACCATATATTTT
TRBD2	TRBV7-9	TRBJ2-1	CASSYWTSGRADEQFF	TGTGCCAGCAGCTACTGGACTAGCGGGAGGGCCGATGAGCAGTTCTTC
NA	TRBV15	TRBJ2-2	CATSRVTGANTGELFF	TGTGCCACCAGCAGAGTCACGGGGGCGAACACCGGGGAGCTGTTTTTT
NA	TRBV7-9	TRBJ1-5	CASSPRGGGSQPQHF	TGTGCCAGCAGCCCCCGGGGGGGCGGGAGTCAGCCCCAGCATTTT